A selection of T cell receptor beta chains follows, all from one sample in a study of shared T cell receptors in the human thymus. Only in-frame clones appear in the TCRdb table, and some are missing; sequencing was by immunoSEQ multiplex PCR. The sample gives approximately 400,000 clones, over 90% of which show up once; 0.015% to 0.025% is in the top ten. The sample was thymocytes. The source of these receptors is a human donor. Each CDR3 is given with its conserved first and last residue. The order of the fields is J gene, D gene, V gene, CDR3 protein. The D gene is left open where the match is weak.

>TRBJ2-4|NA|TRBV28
CATKQGAGPKNIQYF
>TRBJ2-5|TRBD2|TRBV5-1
CASSKTSGSVETQYF
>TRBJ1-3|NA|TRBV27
CASSSTRPGSGNTIYF
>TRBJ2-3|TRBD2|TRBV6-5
CASKAGAADTQYF
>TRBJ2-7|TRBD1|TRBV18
CASSRRDRGYEQYF
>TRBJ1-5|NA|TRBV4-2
CASSSDLTGFRNQPQHF
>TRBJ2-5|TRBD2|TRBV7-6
CASSFLDWVTSGTVQETQYF
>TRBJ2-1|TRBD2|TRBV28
CASRVRAGGSYNEQFF
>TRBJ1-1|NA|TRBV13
CASSPRAPEAFF
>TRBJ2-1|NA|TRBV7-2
CASSLHGTTWNEQFF
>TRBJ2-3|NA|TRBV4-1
CASSQGQGGSTDTQYF
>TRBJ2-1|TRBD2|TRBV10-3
CAISPTLAGTPPSYNEQFF
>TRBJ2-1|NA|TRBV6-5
CASSYRSRDLFF
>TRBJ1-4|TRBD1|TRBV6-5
CASSRERQGVILFF
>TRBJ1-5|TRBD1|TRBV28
CASSPTRTGGSKSNQPQHF
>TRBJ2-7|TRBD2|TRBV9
CASSANPTSGSDEQYF
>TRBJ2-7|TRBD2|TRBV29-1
CSVPLRGAGGVHEQYF
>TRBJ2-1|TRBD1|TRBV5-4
CASSLGGQGGLSYNEQFF
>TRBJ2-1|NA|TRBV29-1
CSATLGGGPSYNEQFF
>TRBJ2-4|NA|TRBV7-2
CASTSLRDSAKNIQYF
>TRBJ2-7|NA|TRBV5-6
CASSETGPPSYEQYF
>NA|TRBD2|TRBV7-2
CASSHRLAGVGEQYF
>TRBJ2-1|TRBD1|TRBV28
CASSNRQGPYNEQFF
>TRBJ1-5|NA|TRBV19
CASSMGTKFYSNQPQHF
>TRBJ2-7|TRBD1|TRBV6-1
CASRSGTGLGEQYF
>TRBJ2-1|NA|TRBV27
CASSLSRRSRPGAYNEQFF
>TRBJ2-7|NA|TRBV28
CASSPTWTVRTYEQYF
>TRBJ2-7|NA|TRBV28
CASSLGASYEQYF
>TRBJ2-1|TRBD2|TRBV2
CASSGPLGLAGELNEQFF
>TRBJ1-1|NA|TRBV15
CATSREDAGYTEAFF
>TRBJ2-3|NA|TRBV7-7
CASSLGANPDTQYF
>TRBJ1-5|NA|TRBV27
CASSLIPDSHNQPQHF
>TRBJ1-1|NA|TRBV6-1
CASSDLLFGLLNTEAFF
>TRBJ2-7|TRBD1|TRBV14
CASSQDSWTGSVYEQYF
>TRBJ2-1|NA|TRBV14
CASSHAGIEQFF
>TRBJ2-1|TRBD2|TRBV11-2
CASSLETGEREGPGFF
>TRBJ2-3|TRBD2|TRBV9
CASSVAGGGTDTQYF
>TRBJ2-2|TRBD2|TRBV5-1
CASTGLAGAVAGELFF
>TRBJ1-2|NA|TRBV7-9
CASSLETRGYTF
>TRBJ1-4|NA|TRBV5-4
CASSFYGANEKLFF
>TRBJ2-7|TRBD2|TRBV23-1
CASRPPGGKYEQYF
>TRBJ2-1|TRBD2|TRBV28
CASSFGLAGCSYNEQFF
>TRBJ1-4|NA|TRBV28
CASSLLGYIEKLFF
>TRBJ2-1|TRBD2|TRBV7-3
CASSMGPGAGGPGNEQFF
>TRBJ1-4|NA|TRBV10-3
CAISARGYNEKLFF